This entry concerns a single TCR beta chain. Its antigen is unknown. The sample belongs to a study of cytomegalovirus exposure and HLA in healthy donors. The length of the CDR3 is 15 residues. Germline V gene sequence: CDR1 SGHRS, CDR2 YFSETQ. The V end lost 7 bases, the J end lost 1 base, and 16 bases lay between the germline ends. PCR used 60 Vbeta primers and 13 Jbeta primers. The table came from immunoSEQ multiplex PCR; TCRdb's copy has only in-frame clones and leaves some out. This sample has roughly 78,000 clones, with around 60% found just once. Study observations and caveats: Donor immune exposure was known only as CMV serostatus. Among TCR beta chains, those listed as cytomegalovirus-associated numbered around 180.

The sequencing input was PBMCs. The sequence derives from a man in his thirties or forties in good health and CMV-seropositive. The chain links TRBV5-1 to TRBJ2-3, with D possibly TRBD2 on 6 matching bases. This CDR3 is CASRLGVGGTDTQYF. CDR3 bases: TGCGCCAGCCGACTAGGGGTTGGGGGCACAGATACGCAGTATTTT.